A selection of T cell receptor beta chains follows, all from one sample in a study of shared clonotypes between healthy human individuals. Only in-frame clones appear in the TCRdb table, and some are missing; sequencing was by immunoSEQ multiplex PCR. Of roughly 2,000,000 clones in the sample, around 93% are singletons; the top ten hold about 1.7%. The source material was naive CD8+ T cells from PBMCs. The receptors shown here come from a man between 18 and 35 years old in good health. Some clones in this sample may be carry-over from other donors' samples. The CDR3 runs from the conserved cysteine through the conserved F or W. The order of the fields is J gene, clone size, V gene, D gene, CDR3 DNA, CDR3 protein. D genes are given only for firm matches. A row's size may be missing; if present it is once, few, many or a size class.

J: TRBJ2-1
size: once
V: TRBV7-7
D: TRBD2
DNA: TGTGCCAGCAGCTTATCCCTAGCGGTAGACAATGAGCAGTTCTTC
CDR3: CASSLSLAVDNEQFF

J: TRBJ1-1
size: NA
V: TRBV5-6
D: NA
DNA: TGTGCCAGCAGCTTCGGGGGAGGAACTGAAGCTTTCTTT
CDR3: CASSFGGGTEAFF

J: TRBJ2-7
size: NA
V: TRBV14
D: TRBD1
DNA: TGTGCCAGCAGCCCGTTGACAGGGGATTCCTACGAGCAGTACTTC
CDR3: CASSPLTGDSYEQYF

J: TRBJ2-5
size: NA
V: TRBV27
D: NA
DNA: TGTGCCAGCAGTTTAAGGGTCGGGGCCCTGGAGACCCAGTACTTC
CDR3: CASSLRVGALETQYF

J: TRBJ2-1
size: NA
V: TRBV7-9
D: TRBD2
DNA: TGTGCCAGCAGCCTCACGATAGCGGGAGTTACCTACAATGAGCAGTTCTTC
CDR3: CASSLTIAGVTYNEQFF

J: TRBJ2-1
size: NA
V: TRBV7-2
D: TRBD2
DNA: TGTGCCAGCAGCCTGGGACTAGCAGGACCCGCGTCCCATGAGCAGTTCTTC
CDR3: CASSLGLAGPASHEQFF

J: TRBJ1-5
size: NA
V: TRBV10-3
D: NA
DNA: TGTGCCATCAGTGAGTCGGCCCCCAATCAGCCCCAGCATTTT
CDR3: CAISESAPNQPQHF

J: TRBJ2-1
size: NA
V: TRBV29-1
D: NA
DNA: TGCAGCGTTGTCGTGGCCTACAATGAGCAGTTCTTC
CDR3: CSVVVAYNEQFF

J: TRBJ2-3
size: NA
V: TRBV28
D: TRBD2
DNA: TGTGCCAGCAGTTCGTTAGCGGGAGGGCCGACAGATACGCAGTATTTT
CDR3: CASSSLAGGPTDTQYF

J: TRBJ2-7
size: NA
V: TRBV27
D: NA
DNA: TGTGCCAGCAGTTCCCGGGACGGTTACGAGCAGTACTTC
CDR3: CASSSRDGYEQYF

J: TRBJ1-1
size: NA
V: TRBV27
D: NA
DNA: TGTGCCAGCAGCCCCAGGCGAATGAACACTGAAGCTTTCTTT
CDR3: CASSPRRMNTEAFF

J: TRBJ2-7
size: NA
V: TRBV6-1
D: NA
DNA: TGTGCCAGCAGTGAAAGGGGGTTGGGTCGGGCATACGAGCAGTACTTC
CDR3: CASSERGLGRAYEQYF

J: TRBJ1-4
size: NA
V: TRBV6-5
D: NA
DNA: TGTGCCAGCAGTTCGGGATTCTCTTGGGAAAAACTGTTTTTT
CDR3: CASSSGFSWEKLFF

J: TRBJ2-7
size: NA
V: TRBV9
D: NA
DNA: TGTGCCAGCAGCCCCCGGGACACCTACGAGCAGTACTTC
CDR3: CASSPRDTYEQYF

J: TRBJ2-1
size: NA
V: TRBV4-1
D: TRBD1
DNA: TGCGCCAGCAGCCAGACCGGGACAGGGGCACCCAATGAGCAGTTCTTC
CDR3: CASSQTGTGAPNEQFF

J: TRBJ1-5
size: NA
V: TRBV7-9
D: NA
DNA: TGTGCCAGCAGCTCCAACAGGGTTAGCAATCAGCCCCAGCATTTT
CDR3: CASSSNRVSNQPQHF

J: TRBJ2-7
size: once
V: TRBV5-1
D: NA
DNA: TGCGGCACGTTTAGGGTTACAGCCTACGAGCAGTACTTC
CDR3: CGTFRVTAYEQYF

J: TRBJ2-1
size: NA
V: TRBV19
D: NA
DNA: TGTGCCAGTACCTCTATATACATCAGGGGAGGGACCTACAATGAGCAGTTCTTC
CDR3: CASTSIYIRGGTYNEQFF